This entry lists 19 T cell receptor beta chains sequenced from one sample in a study of blood T cell repertoires in COVID-19. Sequenced by immunoSEQ multiplex PCR; TCRdb stores in-frame clones only, minus some. The sample lists about 63,000 clones, about 86% seen once, with over 9% in the top ten. Material for sequencing was peripheral blood. These receptors were taken from a human donor in a cohort sampled during active COVID-19.

This chain uses TRBV11-3 with TRBJ2-2; possibly TRBD1 for D (6 bases). There are 17 residues in the CDR3. V lost 1 base, J lost 4 bases, and 16 bases lay in between. Germline V CDR1 and CDR2: SGHNT, YENEEA. CDR3 DNA sequence: TGTGCCAGCAGCTTAGGTGTGGGGGCTTCTATCACCGGGGAGCTGTTTTTT. Its translation: CASSLGVGASITGELFF.

This sequence joins TRBV11-2 and TRBJ2-3; 7 bases match TRBD2. Germline V gives CDR1 SGHAT, CDR2 FQNNGV. The ends lost 5 bases at V and 4 bases at J; junction bases unmatched: 9. The CDR3 consists of 15 residues. The CDR3: CASSPGLGAADTQYF. CDR3 DNA: TGTGCCAGCAGCCCCGGACTAGGCGCCGCAGATACGCAGTATTTT.

V is TRBV5-3 and J is TRBJ1-1; D gene unclear. TRBV5-3 is classed as an ORF, of uncertain function. Trimming stripped 0 bases from V and 1 base from J, with 10 bases between. This CDR3 is built from 15 residues. The CDR3 region is CARSLDQARNTEAFF. CDR3 in DNA: TGTGCCAGAAGCTTGGATCAGGCAAGGAACACTGAAGCTTTCTTT.

The rearrangement links TRBV7-8 to TRBJ2-7; TRBD1 matches at 7 bases. The junction had 13 bases not matched to a gene; V was cut back by 3 bases and J by 5 bases. The CDR3 runs to 16 residues. CDR1 is SGHVS, CDR2 FQNEAQ, per germline. This chain's CDR3 is CASSFPVLQGHNEQYF. As DNA, the CDR3 is TGTGCCAGCAGCTTCCCCGTCCTACAGGGGCATAACGAGCAGTACTTC.

The chain carries TRBV28 and TRBJ2-1; maybe TRBD1 (5 bases). The CDR3 runs 13 residues. CDR1 MDHEN and CDR2 SYDVKM come from the germline V gene. Trimming cost V 5 bases and J 5 bases, with 10 bases left between them. The DNA for the CDR3 is TGTGCCAGCAGTCCAGGGATGAACAATGAGCAGTTCTTC. It specifies CASSPGMNNEQFF.

The rearrangement uses TRBV5-6 and TRBJ2-7; D is undetermined. The germline gives CDR1 SGHDT, CDR2 YYEEEE. With 2 bases removed from V and 4 bases from J, the gap between germline ends came to 10 bases. The CDR3 spans 13 residues. CDR3 protein: CASSLLFSYEQYF. In DNA, the CDR3 is TGTGCCAGCAGCTTATTGTTCAGTTACGAGCAGTACTTC.

V gene TRBV3-1 (or the pseudogene TRBV3-2) combines with J gene TRBJ2-5; TRBD1 might be the D (6 bases). Deletions cut 3 bases from V and 4 bases from J, with 15 bases between. The CDR3 has 15 amino acids. The germline CDR1 and CDR2 sequences are LGHDT and YNNKEL (reference sequence). The CDR3 nucleotides are TGTGCCAGCAGCCAGGACCCGGACAGTACAGAGACCCAGTACTTC. It yields the protein CASSQDPDSTETQYF.

This clone appeared a single time. V is TRBV6-6 and J is TRBJ1-1, with D uncertain. Trimming took 0 bases from V and 7 from J, leaving 15 bases between them. This CDR3 has 15 amino acids. Germline V gives CDR1 MNHNY, CDR2 SVGAGI (reference sequence). The CDR3 sequence is CASSYSITEQDEAFF. DNA for the CDR3: TGTGCCAGCAGTTACTCGATAACAGAGCAGGATGAAGCTTTCTTT.

The chain has TRBV3-1 (or the pseudogene TRBV3-2) and TRBJ1-5; 7 bases match TRBD1. After removal of 1 base from V and 2 bases from J, the junction contained 5 bases not matched to a gene. Looked up from germline, CDR1 is LGHDT and CDR2 is YNNKEL (reference sequence). The CDR3 covers 16 residues. The CDR3 DNA reads TGTGCCAGCAGCCAAGGAACAGGGGTCGGCAATCAGCCCCAGCATTTT. It yields the protein CASSQGTGVGNQPQHF.

The gene calls are TRBV28 and TRBJ2-5; 11 nucleotides align to TRBD2. V was clipped by 6 bases and J by 7 bases; unmatched bases: 10. CDR3 length: 15 amino acids. Germline lookup yields CDR1 MDHEN and CDR2 SYDVKM. CDR3 nucleotides: TGTGCCAGCAGCCTTGGGACTAGCGGCCCCCGGACCCAGTACTTC. This gives the protein CASSLGTSGPRTQYF.

This chain links TRBV3-1 (or the pseudogene TRBV3-2) with TRBJ1-6; 7 bases align to TRBD1. The junction had 2 bases not matched to a gene; V was cut back by 4 bases and J by 5 bases. The CDR3 runs to 14 residues. From germline, CDR1 is LGHDT and CDR2 YNNKEL (reference sequence). The CDR3 sequence: CASSRGTDNSPLHF. In nucleotides, the CDR3 is TGTGCCAGCAGCCGAGGGACAGATAATTCACCCCTCCACTTT.

The V and J genes are TRBV5-8 and TRBJ2-5, with D perhaps TRBD1 (6 bases). V lost 6 bases and J lost 1, with 13 bases in between. Germline CDR1 is SGHTS and CDR2 is YDEGEE. The CDR3 sequence is 14 residues long. CDR3 amino acids: CASNPKDSQETQYF. The CDR3, as DNA: TGTGCCAGCAACCCTAAGGACAGCCAAGAGACCCAGTACTTC.

The chain has TRBV21-1 and TRBJ2-7; TRBD2 is the table's D call and was not checked against the DNA. TRBV21-1 is labeled a pseudogene. This CDR3 comprises 13 residues. The CDR3 here is CASSNLLSYEQYF. CDR3 DNA: TGTGCCAGCAGCAATTTACTCTCCTACGAGCAGTACTTC.

The V call is TRBV28, the J call TRBJ2-6; 7 bases map to TRBD1. V was clipped by 3 bases and J by 4 bases; unmatched bases: 0. CDR3 size: 14 residues. The germline V gene has CDR1 MDHEN and CDR2 SYDVKM. DNA for the CDR3: TGTGCCAGCAGTTTGACAGGGGGGGCCAACGTCCTGACTTTC. As protein: CASSLTGGANVLTF.

V is TRBV4-3 and J is TRBJ2-1, with a possible D match to TRBD2 (6 bases). V was shortened by 4 bases and J by 3 bases, with 16 bases between the two germline ends. Germline CDR1 and CDR2: LGHNA and YSLEER. The CDR3 runs to 16 residues. The CDR3 DNA reads TGCGCCAGCAGCCCTGAGCGGGCTTCCAGCTACAATGAGCAGTTCTTC. It is translated as CASSPERASSYNEQFF.

The chain carries TRBV29-1 and TRBJ1-2; possible D gene TRBD1, 5 bases. The germline V gene has CDR1 SQVTM and CDR2 ANQGSEA. CDR3 length: 13 amino acids. The V and J ends lost 1 base and 4 bases respectively, with 10 bases between them. The CDR3 bases are TGCAGCGTTGAAGGGGGCCTAAGCTATGGCTACACCTTC. This translates into CSVEGGLSYGYTF.

V and J are TRBV4-3 and TRBJ1-2; TRBD1 matches at 9 bases. Trimming took 2 bases from V and 7 from J; bases not matched to a gene: 2. This CDR3 comprises 13 residues. CDR1 is LGHNA and CDR2 is YSLEER in the germline V gene. The CDR3 loop is CASSQRQGGGYTF. In DNA form, the CDR3 reads TGCGCCAGCAGCCAACGACAGGGGGGTGGCTACACCTTC.

The chain carries TRBV12-3 or TRBV12-4 and TRBJ1-1, with D perhaps TRBD1 (5 bases). Trimming removed 7 bases from V and 3 bases from J, with 12 bases in between. CDR3 length: 13 amino acids. The CDR3, as DNA: TGTGCCAGCACCTTGACAGTCTACACTGAAGCTTTCTTT. It translates to CASTLTVYTEAFF.

The chain uses TRBV10-3 and TRBJ1-1; no reliable D call. Trimming cost V 11 bases and J 1 base, with 14 bases left between them. Germline CDR1 and CDR2: ENHRY and SYGVKD. The CDR3 extends over 13 amino acids. CDR3 bases: TGTGCCGTCACTCCAGACACGAACACTGAAGCTTTCTTT. This encodes CAVTPDTNTEAFF.